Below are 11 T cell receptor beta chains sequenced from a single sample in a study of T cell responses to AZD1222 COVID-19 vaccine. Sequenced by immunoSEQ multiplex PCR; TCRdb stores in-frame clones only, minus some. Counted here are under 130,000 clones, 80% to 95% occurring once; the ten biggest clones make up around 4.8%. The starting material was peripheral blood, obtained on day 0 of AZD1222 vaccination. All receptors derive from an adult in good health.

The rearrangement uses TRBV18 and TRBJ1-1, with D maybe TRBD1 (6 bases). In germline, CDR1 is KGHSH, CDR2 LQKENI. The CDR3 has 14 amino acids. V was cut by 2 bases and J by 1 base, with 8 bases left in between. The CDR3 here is CASSPTGPNTEAFF. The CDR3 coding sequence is TGTGCCAGCTCACCAACAGGGCCGAACACTGAAGCTTTCTTT.

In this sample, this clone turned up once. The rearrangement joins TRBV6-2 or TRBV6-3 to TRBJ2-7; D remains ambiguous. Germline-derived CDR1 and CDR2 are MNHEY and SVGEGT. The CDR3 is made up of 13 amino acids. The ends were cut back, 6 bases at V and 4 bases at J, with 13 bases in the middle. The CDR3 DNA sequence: TGTGCCAGCAGCCCCGACCTCAATTACGAGCAGTACTTC. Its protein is CASSPDLNYEQYF.

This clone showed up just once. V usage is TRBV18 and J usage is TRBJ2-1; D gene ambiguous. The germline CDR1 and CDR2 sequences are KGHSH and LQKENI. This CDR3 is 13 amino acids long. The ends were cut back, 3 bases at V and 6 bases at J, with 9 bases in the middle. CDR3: CASSPASPNEQFF. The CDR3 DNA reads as TGTGCCAGCTCACCGGCGAGTCCCAATGAGCAGTTCTTC.

Here the CDR3 reads CAWSLRGSNQPQHF. The CDR3 coding sequence is TGTGCCTGGAGTCTCCGAGGGAGCAATCAGCCCCAGCATTTT. This sequence joins TRBV30 and TRBJ1-5, with D uncertain. The length of the CDR3 is 14 residues. Germline V lookup: CDR1 GTSNPN, CDR2 SVGIG (reference sequence). V dropped 2 bases and J dropped 1 base, with 9 bases sitting between them.

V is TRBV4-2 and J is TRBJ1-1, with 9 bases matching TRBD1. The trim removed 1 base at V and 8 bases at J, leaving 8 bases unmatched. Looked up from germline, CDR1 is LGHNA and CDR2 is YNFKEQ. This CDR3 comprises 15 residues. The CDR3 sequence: CASSQGGTGFIEAFF. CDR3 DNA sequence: TGTGCCAGCAGCCAAGGGGGGACAGGGTTTATCGAAGCTTTCTTT.

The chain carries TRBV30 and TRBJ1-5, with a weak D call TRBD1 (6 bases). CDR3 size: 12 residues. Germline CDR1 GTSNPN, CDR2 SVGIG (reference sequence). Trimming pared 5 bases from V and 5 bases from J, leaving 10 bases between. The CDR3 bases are TGTGCCTGGGACCACAGGGATCAGCCCCAGCATTTT. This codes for CAWDHRDQPQHF.

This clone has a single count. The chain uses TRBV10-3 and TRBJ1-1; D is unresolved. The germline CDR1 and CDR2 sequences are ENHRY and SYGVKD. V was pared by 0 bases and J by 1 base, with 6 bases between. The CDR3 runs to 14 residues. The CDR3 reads CAISESGSNTEAFF. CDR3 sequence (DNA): TGTGCCATCAGTGAGTCGGGGTCGAACACTGAAGCTTTCTTT.

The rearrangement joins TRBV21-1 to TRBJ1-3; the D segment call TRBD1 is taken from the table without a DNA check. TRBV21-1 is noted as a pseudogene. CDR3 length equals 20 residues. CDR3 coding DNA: TGTGCCAGCAGCAAGCGAAATCCCGGACAGGGGCCAGACTCTGGAAACACCATATATTTT. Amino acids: CASSKRNPGQGPDSGNTIYF.

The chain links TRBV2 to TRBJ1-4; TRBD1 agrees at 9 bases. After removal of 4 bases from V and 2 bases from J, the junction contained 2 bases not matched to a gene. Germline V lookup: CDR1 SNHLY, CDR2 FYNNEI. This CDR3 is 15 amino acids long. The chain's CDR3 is CASSGDRGTNEKLFF. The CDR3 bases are TGTGCCAGCAGTGGTGACAGGGGGACTAATGAAAAACTGTTTTTT. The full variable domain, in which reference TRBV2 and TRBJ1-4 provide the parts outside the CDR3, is EPEVTQTPSHQVTQMGQEVILRCVPISNHLYFYWYRQILGQKVEFLVSFYNNEISEKSEIFDDQFSVERPDGSNFTLKIRSTKLEDSAMYFCASSGDRGTNEKLFFGSGTQLSVL.

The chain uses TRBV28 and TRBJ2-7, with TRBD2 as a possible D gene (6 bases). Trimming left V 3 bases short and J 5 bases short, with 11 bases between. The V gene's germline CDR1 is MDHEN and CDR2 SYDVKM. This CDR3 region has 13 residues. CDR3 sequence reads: CASSFGREDEQYF. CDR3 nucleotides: TGTGCCAGCAGTTTCGGCAGGGAGGACGAGCAGTACTTC. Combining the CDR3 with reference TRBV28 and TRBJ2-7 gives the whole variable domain DVKVTQSSRYLVKRTGEKVFLECVQDMDHENMFWYRQDPGLGLRLIYFSYDVKMKEKGDIPEGYSVSREKKERFSLILESASTNQTSMYLCASSFGREDEQYFGPGTRLTVT.

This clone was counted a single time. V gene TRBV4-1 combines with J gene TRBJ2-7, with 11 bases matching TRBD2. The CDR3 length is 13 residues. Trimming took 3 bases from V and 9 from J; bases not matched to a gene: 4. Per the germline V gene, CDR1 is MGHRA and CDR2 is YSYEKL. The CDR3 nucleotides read TGCGCCAGCAGCCAGGACCTAGCGGGGGGGCAGTACTTC. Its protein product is CASSQDLAGGQYF.